The next 5 T cell receptor beta chains were all read from a single sample in a study of blood T cell repertoires in COVID-19. The protocol was immunoSEQ multiplex PCR, while the TCRdb copy is restricted to in-frame clones and leaves out a portion. Among fewer than 450,000 clones listed, about 91% were seen once. The sequenced sample was peripheral blood. The receptors originated from a woman in her 50s with COVID-19, enrolled during active disease.

This chain links TRBV24-1 with TRBJ2-5, with 7 bases matching TRBD1. CDR3 length equals 11 residues. The germline gives CDR1 KGHDR, CDR2 SFDVKD. Trimming removed 10 bases from V and 2 bases from J; junction bases left unmatched: 0. The chain's CDR3 is CATGQQETQYF. The CDR3 coding sequence is TGTGCCACGGGACAGCAAGAGACCCAGTACTTC.

The chain combines TRBV5-5 with TRBJ2-7, with 7 bases identical to TRBD2. The V segment lost 2 bases and the J segment 2 bases; nucleotides outside the gene matches: 1. Germline CDR1 and CDR2: SGHKS and YYEKEE (reference sequence). This CDR3 is 13 amino acids long. The CDR3 region is CASSLGTTYEQYF. CDR3 DNA: TGTGCCAGCAGCTTAGGGACTACCTACGAGCAGTACTTC.

The CDR3 loop reads CAWMSLQGVEQYF. The DNA of the CDR3 is TGTGCCTGGATGAGCCTTCAGGGGGTCGAGCAGTACTTC. V gene TRBV30 combines with J gene TRBJ2-7; 7 bases match TRBD1. V dropped 4 bases and J dropped 6; count of bases not matched to a gene: 9. Germline V CDR1 and CDR2: GTSNPN, SVGIG (reference sequence). CDR3 length: 13 residues.

The rearrangement joins TRBV15 to TRBJ2-1, with 8 bases lining up with TRBD1. After removal of 5 bases from V and 8 bases from J, the junction contained 5 bases not matched to a gene. Germline CDR1 is LNHNV and CDR2 is YYDKDF (reference sequence). CDR3 length: 13 amino acids. The CDR3 DNA follows: TGTGCCACCAGCGGTCTGACAGGGGATGAGCAGTTCTTC. Protein: CATSGLTGDEQFF.

V usage is TRBV4-1 and J usage is TRBJ1-3, with D hard to call. Germline V gene sequence: CDR1 MGHRA, CDR2 YSYEKL. The CDR3 totals 15 residues. Trimming shortened V by 2 bases and J by 1 base, and 9 bases separated the two germline ends. Here the CDR3 DNA reads TGCGCCAGCAGCCAACCCGCCAGATCTGGAAACACCATATATTTT. Amino acid sequence: CASSQPARSGNTIYF.